This TCR beta chain came from a study of T cell responses to AZD1222 COVID-19 vaccine. Method: immunoSEQ multiplex PCR; TCRdb's copy keeps in-frame clones and lacks some. The sample consists of 55,000 to 75,000 clones, 88% of them appearing once. V was clipped by 4 bases and J by 3 bases, with 13 bases between them. Per germline, CDR1 MNHNS and CDR2 SASEGT. The CDR3 spans 16 residues. The chain combines TRBV6-1 with TRBJ1-6; D remains ambiguous. Material: peripheral blood, obtained on day 0 of AZD1222 vaccination. The source is an adult in good health. In DNA, the CDR3 is TGTGCCAGCAGTGGTATACGTCGGGGCTATAATTCACCCCTCCACTTT. Translation gives CASSGIRRGYNSPLHF.